The subject of this entry is one TCR beta chain. What it binds is not known. This record belongs to a study of shared clonotypes between healthy human individuals. Clones were sequenced by immunoSEQ multiplex PCR, and TCRdb holds only the in-frame ones, with some missing. The sample records millions of clones, 85% to 95% being singletons. Germline-derived CDR1 and CDR2 are SGHRS and YFSETQ. Trimming pared 0 bases from V and 7 bases from J, leaving 13 bases between. The CDR3 totals 15 residues. Those who donated, Caucasian adults without exception, all lived in Nashville, Tennessee. Study-wide findings and caveats: Some clonotypes were shared by all four sorted-subset donors, while others were not shared. The non-shared ones had lower generation probabilities than the shared ones.

The J gene is TRBJ2-2, the V gene TRBV5-1; D perhaps matches TRBD1 (6 bases). The sample consisted of naive CD4+ T cells from PBMCs. Subset given: CD45RA+ positively selected. The clonotype originates from a man aged 18-30 years in good health. Some clones in this sample may be carry-over from other donors' samples. The CDR3 here is CASSLVSRGYGELFF. CDR3 nucleotide sequence: TGCGCCAGCAGCTTGGTATCCAGGGGTTACGGGGAGCTGTTTTTT.